These 8 T cell receptor beta chains came from one sample sequenced in a study of T cell responses to AZD1222 COVID-19 vaccine. The protocol was immunoSEQ multiplex PCR, while the TCRdb copy is restricted to in-frame clones and leaves out a portion. This sample carries fewer than 200,000 clones, 80% to 90% of them seen once, and the ten largest clones take about 6.1%. Sequencing was performed on peripheral blood, taken on day 0 of AZD1222 vaccination. All receptors derive from an adult in good health.

Only one count was recorded for this clone. The J gene is TRBJ2-2, the V gene TRBV5-4; the D is unclear. Germline V gene data show CDR1 as SGHNT and CDR2 as YYREEE (reference sequence). The CDR3 runs to 12 residues. The V end was cut by 8 bases, the J end by 8 bases, with 13 bases between. In nucleotides, the CDR3 is TGTGCCAGTACCCCGGACCGGGGGGAGCTGTTTTTT. Residues: CASTPDRGELFF.

The chain has TRBV4-1 and TRBJ1-2; D not resolved. The CDR3 consists of 14 residues. Germline values: CDR1 MGHRA, CDR2 YSYEKL. Trimming stripped 0 bases from V and 4 bases from J, with 9 bases between. In DNA, the CDR3 is TGCGCCAGCAGCCAAGAAATAGGCCCCTATGGCTACACCTTC. It encodes CASSQEIGPYGYTF.

The chain has TRBV6-1 and TRBJ1-2, with a possible D match to TRBD1 (6 bases). The CDR3 has 14 residues. V gave up 3 bases and J gave up 4 bases, with 12 bases separating them. Germline V CDR1 and CDR2: MNHNS, SASEGT. CDR3 nucleotides: TGTGCCAGCAGTGAGTTTGGACAGCCCTATGGCTACACCTTC. It specifies CASSEFGQPYGYTF.

The chain carries TRBV7-6 and TRBJ2-7; D perhaps matches TRBD2 (5 bases). With 1 base removed from V and 0 bases from J, the gap between germline ends came to 13 bases. CDR3 length: 16 residues. Per germline, CDR1 SGHVS and CDR2 FNYEAQ. CDR3 DNA sequence: TGTGCCAGCAGCTTAGTAGCGTCCTTAAGCTCCTACGAGCAGTACTTC. Its translation is CASSLVASLSSYEQYF.

The rearrangement joins TRBV7-6 to TRBJ1-1; TRBD1 is a possible D gene (6 bases). Germline values: CDR1 SGHVS, CDR2 FNYEAQ. V shed 3 bases and J shed 0 bases, with 11 bases lying between them. This CDR3 region has 15 residues. For the CDR3, the DNA is TGTGCCAGCAGCTTGAATCAGGGGATGAACACTGAAGCTTTCTTT. It encodes CASSLNQGMNTEAFF.

V and J are TRBV2 and TRBJ1-5, with D maybe TRBD1 (5 bases). Germline lookup yields CDR1 SNHLY and CDR2 FYNNEI. The CDR3 extends over 13 amino acids. Between the trimmed V and J ends, which lost 8 bases and 7 bases, there was a span of 15 bases. CDR3 sequence: CASRGGVSQPQHF. CDR3 in DNA: TGTGCCAGCCGCGGAGGGGTTAGCCAGCCCCAGCATTTT.

The chain employs TRBV24-1 and TRBJ1-2; 8 bases match TRBD1. The CDR3 covers 15 residues. Germline-derived CDR1 and CDR2 are KGHDR and SFDVKD. Trimming removed 5 bases from V and 4 bases from J; junction bases left unmatched: 8. The DNA for the CDR3 is TGTGCCACCAGTGGGAAAGGGACAGGCTCCTATGGCTACACCTTC. It specifies CATSGKGTGSYGYTF.

In DNA, the CDR3 is TGTGCCAGCCGGAGGGGCCTGAACTATGGCTACACCTTC. Translation: CASRRGLNYGYTF. The chain employs TRBV6-5 and TRBJ1-2; weak D call: TRBD1 (5 bases). Per the germline V gene, CDR1 is MNHEY and CDR2 is SVGAGI. The V and J ends lost 8 bases and 2 bases respectively, with 12 bases between them. This CDR3 contains 13 residues.